The T cell receptor beta chain under discussion was sequenced for a study of lymphopenia after photon versus proton radiotherapy. The table came from immunoSEQ multiplex PCR; TCRdb's copy has only in-frame clones and leaves some out. Of approximately 7,200 clones listed, approximately 93% are singletons. The starting material was peripheral blood, obtained from a patient treated with photon-based radiotherapy. The receptor comes from a woman in her fifties or sixties with cholangiocarcinoma.

CDR3 sequence reads: CASSTQAGHYGYTF. CDR3 nucleotide sequence: TGTGCCAGCAGTACCCAGGCAGGCCACTATGGCTACACCTTC. The chain uses TRBV27 and TRBJ1-2, with unresolved D. The CDR3 is 14 amino acids. Germline V gene sequence: CDR1 MNHEY, CDR2 SMNVEV (reference sequence). V was clipped by 5 bases and J by 3 bases, with 13 bases between them.